This TCR beta chain comes out of a study of brain T cells in children with intractable seizures. Study findings and constraints: Pre- and post-surgery blood differed in depth, so pre-surgery absences may be undersampling. HCMV serostatus was not known, and viral specificity came from CDR3 similarity only.

TCRdb's table, derived via immunoSEQ multiplex PCR, lists solely in-frame clones and lacks some. The data hold around 80,000 clones, with around 90% observed a single time. Concerning this clone: Its target is not known.

V lost 4 bases to trimming and J lost 7 bases, with 12 bases between them. This CDR3 has 14 residues. From germline, CDR1 is SGHNT and CDR2 YYREEE (reference sequence). The sequenced cases were selected for having the highest brain T cell transcript signatures. Before surgery, patients took at least one anti-epileptic drug. The origin of this receptor is a girl aged 2-9 years with Rasmussen encephalitis and intractable seizures. The sequencing here drew on peripheral blood, taken at surgery. The chain carries TRBV5-4 and TRBJ1-6; D unclear. Here the CDR3 reads CASSVSVTNSPLHF. In nucleotides, the CDR3 is TGTGCCAGCAGCGTGTCGGTAACGAATTCACCCCTCCACTTT. Drawing the rest from reference TRBV5-4 and TRBJ1-6, the complete variable domain is ETGVTQSPTHLIKTRGQQVTLRCSSQSGHNTVSWYQQALGQGPQFIFQYYREEENGRGNFPPRFSGLQFPNYSSELNVNALELDDSALYLCASSVSVTNSPLHFGNGTRLTVT.